This T cell receptor beta chain was recovered during a study of blood T cell repertoires in COVID-19. Overall study context: Collection of acute and convalescent COVID-19 samples took place in the United States, Italy and Spain. T cells, B-cell-depleted T cells, or PBMCs supplied cDNA or gDNA.

This CDR3 spans 17 amino acids. J lost 8 bases, V lost 1 base, and 11 bases had no gene match. Looked up from germline, CDR1 is LNHNV and CDR2 is YYDKDF (reference sequence). A single count supports this clone. Per the study methods: The assay estimated nucleated cells by amplifying reference gene primers. Data came from immunoSEQ multiplex PCR; TCRdb stores just in-frame clones and leaves some out. The DNA was the basis for D and trimming; V, J and clone size are from that table. Here the sample spans about 51,000 clones, about 86% being singletons. The sequence was obtained from a man of 80 years or more with active COVID-19. J is TRBJ2-1 and V is TRBV15; TRBD2 agrees at 10 bases. The specimen sequenced was peripheral blood. CDR3 sequence reads: CATSRGAIAGGGDEQFF. Here the CDR3 DNA reads TGTGCCACCAGCAGAGGGGCGATAGCGGGAGGAGGTGATGAGCAGTTCTTC.